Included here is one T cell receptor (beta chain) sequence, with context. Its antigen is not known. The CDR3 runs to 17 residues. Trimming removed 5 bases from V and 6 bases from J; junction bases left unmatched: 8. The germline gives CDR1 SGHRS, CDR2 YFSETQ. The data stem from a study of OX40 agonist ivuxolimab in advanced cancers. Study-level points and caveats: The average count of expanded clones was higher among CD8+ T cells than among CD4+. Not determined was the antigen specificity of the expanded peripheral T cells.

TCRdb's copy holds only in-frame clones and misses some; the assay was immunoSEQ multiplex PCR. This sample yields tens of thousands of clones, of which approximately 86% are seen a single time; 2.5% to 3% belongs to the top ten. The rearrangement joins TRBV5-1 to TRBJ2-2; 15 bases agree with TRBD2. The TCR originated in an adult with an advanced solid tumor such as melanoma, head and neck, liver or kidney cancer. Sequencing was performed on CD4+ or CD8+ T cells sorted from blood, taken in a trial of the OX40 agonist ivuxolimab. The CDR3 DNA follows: TGCGCCAGCAGATCGGGACTAGCGGGAGGAGGGTCCGGGGAGCTGTTTTTT. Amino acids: CASRSGLAGGGSGELFF.